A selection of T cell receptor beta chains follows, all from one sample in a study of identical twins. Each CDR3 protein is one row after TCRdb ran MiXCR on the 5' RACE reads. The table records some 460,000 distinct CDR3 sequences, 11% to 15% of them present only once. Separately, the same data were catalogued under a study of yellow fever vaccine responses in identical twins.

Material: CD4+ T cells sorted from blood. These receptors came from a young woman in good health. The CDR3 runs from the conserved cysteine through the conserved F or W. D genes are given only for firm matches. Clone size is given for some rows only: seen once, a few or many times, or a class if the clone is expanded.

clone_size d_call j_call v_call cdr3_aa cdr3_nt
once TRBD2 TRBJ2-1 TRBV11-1 CASSDRWREGDNEQFF TGTGCCAGCAGCGATCGTTGGCGGGAGGGTGACAATGAGCAGTTCTTC
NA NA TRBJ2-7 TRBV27 CASSLCERGYCEQYF TGTGCCAGCAGTTTATGCGAACGAGGGTACTGCGAGCAGTACTTC
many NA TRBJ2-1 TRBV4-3 CASSQEFKASLFF TGCGCCAGCAGCCAAGAGTTTAAGGCTAGCCTGTTCTTC
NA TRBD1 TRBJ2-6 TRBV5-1 CASTRDGTGGTGANVLTF TGCGCCAGCACCCGAGACGGGACAGGGGGCACTGGGGCCAACGTCCTGACTTTC
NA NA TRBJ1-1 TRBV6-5 CASSYLKVTEAFF TGTGCCAGCAGTTACCTTAAGGTAACTGAAGCTTTCTTT
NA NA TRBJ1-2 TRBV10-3 CAIRLTATDGYTF TGTGCCATCAGGCTAACAGCGACAGATGGCTACACCTTC
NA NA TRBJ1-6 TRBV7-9 CASSRQGGRNSPLHF TGTGCCAGCAGCCGCCAAGGTGGTCGCAATTCACCCCTCCACTTT
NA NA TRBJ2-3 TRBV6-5 CASRMRDTQYF TGTGCCAGCAGAATGAGAGATACGCAGTATTTT
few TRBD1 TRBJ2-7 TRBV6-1 CASSAPRDSPVSYEQYF TGTGCCAGCAGTGCACCTCGGGACAGCCCGGTATCCTACGAGCAGTACTTC
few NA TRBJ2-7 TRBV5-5 CASSPRGTTYEQYF TGTGCCAGCAGCCCCCGGGGCACCACCTACGAGCAGTACTTC
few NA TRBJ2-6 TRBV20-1 CSARDHLAFSGANVLTF TGCAGTGCTAGAGATCATTTGGCTTTCTCTGGGGCCAACGTCCTGACTTTC
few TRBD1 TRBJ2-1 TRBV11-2 CASSLTDRGSLAEQFF TGTGCCAGCAGCTTGACGGACAGGGGAAGTTTGGCTGAGCAGTTCTTC
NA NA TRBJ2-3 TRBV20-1 CSAPPLALKTDTQYF TGCAGTGCTCCCCCACTAGCCCTAAAAACAGATACGCAGTATTTT
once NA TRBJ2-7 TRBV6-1 CASRRSLRGNYEQYF TGTGCCAGCAGGCGTAGTTTACGAGGGAATTACGAGCAGTACTTC
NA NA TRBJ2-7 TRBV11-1 CASSTTIKGKGIRAYEQYF TGTGCCAGCAGCACTACAATAAAGGGCAAGGGGATCAGGGCCTACGAGCAGTACTTC
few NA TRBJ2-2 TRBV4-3 CASSLRAEQSNTGELFF TGCGCCAGCAGCCTCCGGGCGGAACAATCGAACACCGGGGAGCTGTTTTTT
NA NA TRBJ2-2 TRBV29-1 CSVVSGRNTGELFF TGCAGCGTTGTTTCCGGGAGAAACACCGGGGAGCTGTTTTTT
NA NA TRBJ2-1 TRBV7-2 CASSPGGGTYNEQFF TGTGCCAGCAGCCCAGGGGGGGGCACCTACAATGAGCAGTTCTTC
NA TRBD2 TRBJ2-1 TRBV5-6 CASSGSGTSVYNEQFF TGTGCCAGCAGCGGATCCGGGACTAGCGTCTACAATGAGCAGTTCTTC
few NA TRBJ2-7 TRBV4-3 CASSQDSTQDGEQYF TGCGCCAGCAGCCAAGATTCTACCCAGGACGGCGAGCAGTACTTC
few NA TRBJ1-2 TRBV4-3 CASSQEITGAMIYGYTF TGCGCCAGCAGCCAAGAAATTACGGGGGCGATGATCTATGGCTACACCTTC
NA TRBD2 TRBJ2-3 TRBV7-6 CASRALAGPTDTQYF TGTGCCAGCAGGGCTCTAGCGGGGCCCACAGATACGCAGTATTTT
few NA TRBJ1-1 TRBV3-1 CASSQARGWGTEAFF TGTGCCAGCAGCCAAGCTCGGGGGTGGGGCACTGAAGCTTTCTTT
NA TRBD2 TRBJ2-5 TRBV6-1 CASSLGSGSEETQYF TGTGCCAGCAGTCTGGGTAGCGGGAGTGAGGAGACCCAGTACTTC
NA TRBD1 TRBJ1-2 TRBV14 CASSQEDQGVLYGYTF TGTGCCAGCAGCCAAGAAGATCAGGGGGTACTCTATGGCTACACCTTC
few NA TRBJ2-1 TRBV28 CASSSPESSYNEQFF TGTGCCAGCAGTTCCCCGGAGAGCTCCTACAATGAGCAGTTCTTC
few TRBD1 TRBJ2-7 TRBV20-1 CRAPGQGAGEQYF TGCAGGGCCCCGGGACAGGGGGCAGGGGAGCAGTACTTC
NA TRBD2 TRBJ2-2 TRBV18 CASSPWDYLTGELFF TGTGCCAGCTCTCCGTGGGACTACCTCACCGGGGAGCTGTTTTTT